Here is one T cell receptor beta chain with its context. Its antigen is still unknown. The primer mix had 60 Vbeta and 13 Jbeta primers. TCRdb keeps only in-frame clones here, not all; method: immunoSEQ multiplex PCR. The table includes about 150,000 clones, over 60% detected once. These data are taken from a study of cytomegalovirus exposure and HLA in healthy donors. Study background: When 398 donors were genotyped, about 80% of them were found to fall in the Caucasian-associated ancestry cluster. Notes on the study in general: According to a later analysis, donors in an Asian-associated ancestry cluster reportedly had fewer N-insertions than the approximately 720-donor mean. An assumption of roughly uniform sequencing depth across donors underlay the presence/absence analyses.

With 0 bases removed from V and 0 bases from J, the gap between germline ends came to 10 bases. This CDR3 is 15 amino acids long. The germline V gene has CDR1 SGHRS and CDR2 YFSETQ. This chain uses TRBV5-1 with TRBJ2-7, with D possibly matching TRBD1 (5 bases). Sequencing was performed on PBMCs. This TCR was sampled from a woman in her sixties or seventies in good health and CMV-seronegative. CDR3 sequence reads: CASSLGGSSSYEQYF. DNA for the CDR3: TGCGCCAGCAGCTTGGGGGGCAGTAGCTCCTACGAGCAGTACTTC.